A single sample gave rise to the 16 T cell receptor beta chains below, sequenced in a study of T cells after yellow fever vaccination. TCRdb independently ran MiXCR on the 5' RACE reads; one entry per CDR3 protein. The repertoire holds 300,000 or so distinct CDR3 sequences, with around 9.3% as singletons. The starting material was CD4+ T cells sorted from PBMCs, obtained 5 days after the yellow fever booster vaccination. The source is a young man who received the YFV17D yellow fever vaccine.

At least ten counts were recorded for this clonotype. This rearrangement joins TRBV7-2 to TRBJ2-7, with D perhaps TRBD1 (5 bases). Germline CDR1 and CDR2: SGHTA and FQGNSA. V lost 5 bases, J lost 6 bases, and 11 bases lay in between. CDR3 length: 12 amino acids. DNA of the CDR3: TGTGCCAGCAGCCCAGGGTCGGGCGAGCAGTACTTC. As protein: CASSPGSGEQYF. Supplemented by reference TRBV7-2 and TRBJ2-7, the full variable domain reads GAGVSQSPSNKVTEKGKDVELRCDPISGHTALYWYRQSLGQGLEFLIYFQGNSAPDKSGLPSDRFSAERTGGSVSTLTIQRTQQEDSAVYLCASSPGSGEQYFGPGTRLTVT.

This chain connects TRBV20-1 to TRBJ2-5; D unclear. Germline-derived CDR1 and CDR2 are DFQATT and SNEGSKA (reference sequence). V was cut by 0 bases and J by 2 bases, with 10 bases left in between. The CDR3 has 14 residues. Written as DNA, the CDR3 is TGCAGTGCTAGAGATTGGGCCGTTCAAGAGACCCAGTACTTC. This encodes CSARDWAVQETQYF.

This clonotype came up a few times. The chain recombines TRBV5-1 with TRBJ1-4; a possible D gene is TRBD1 (5 bases). V was shortened by 0 bases and J by 10 bases, with 16 bases between the two germline ends. The germline V gene has CDR1 SGHRS and CDR2 YFSETQ. This CDR3 comprises 15 residues. Here the CDR3 reads CASSLDSPGVGKLFF. The CDR3, as DNA: TGCGCCAGCAGCTTGGATTCCCCGGGGGTCGGAAAACTGTTTTTT.

This chain links TRBV5-1 with TRBJ1-6; D is uncertain. The CDR3 totals 14 residues. Germline CDR1 reads SGHRS; CDR2 reads YFSETQ. The V end lost 0 bases, the J end lost 9 bases, and 10 bases lay between the germline ends. CDR3 coding DNA: TGCGCCAGCAGCTTGGGGGATCTCAGTTCACCCCTCCACTTT. It encodes CASSLGDLSSPLHF.

This clonotype was counted only a few times. The chain carries TRBV6-2 or TRBV6-3 and TRBJ2-3; D unresolved. V was trimmed by 8 bases and J by 3 bases, leaving 12 bases between them. The V gene's germline CDR1 is MNHEY and CDR2 SVGEGT. The CDR3 totals 13 residues. This CDR3 reads CASAPPGTDTQYF. CDR3 DNA: TGTGCCAGCGCGCCCCCCGGGACAGATACGCAGTATTTT.

The CDR3 loop reads CSARGSGGIYTEAFF. As DNA, the CDR3 is TGCAGTGCTAGAGGGAGCGGGGGGATTTACACTGAAGCTTTCTTT. This chain uses TRBV20-1 with TRBJ1-1; a possible D gene is TRBD1 (5 bases). CDR1 and CDR2 (germline): DFQATT, SNEGSKA (reference sequence). V dropped 1 base and J dropped 3 bases, with 15 bases sitting between them. This CDR3 is built from 15 residues.

Here the CDR3 reads CASSQVSGSNTEAFF. The CDR3 bases are TGTGCCAGCAGCCAAGTTTCCGGGTCTAACACTGAAGCTTTCTTT. This chain joins TRBV4-2 and TRBJ1-1; no definite D call. Trimming cost V 1 base and J 2 bases, with 11 bases left between them. The CDR3 has 15 residues. Germline-derived CDR1 and CDR2 are LGHNA and YNFKEQ.

This clonotype was found a few times. This rearrangement joins TRBV27 to TRBJ1-5, with TRBD1 matching over 7 bases. The germline gives CDR1 MNHEY, CDR2 SMNVEV (reference sequence). The CDR3 sequence is 18 residues long. V lost 5 bases and J lost 7; bases outside the gene matches: 20. The CDR3 DNA is TGTGCCAGCAGTCCCCAAGGCTCAGGGGGGCAGTGGGGGCAGCCCCAGCATTTT. Encoded protein: CASSPQGSGGQWGQPQHF.

This clonotype was seen repeatedly, ten times or more. This rearrangement joins TRBV24-1 to TRBJ2-7, with D tentatively TRBD2 (6 bases). The CDR3 runs 12 residues. CDR1 is KGHDR and CDR2 is SFDVKD in the germline V gene. V was trimmed by 8 bases and J by 9 bases, leaving 16 bases between them. The CDR3 spells CATKGEAFGQYF. The CDR3 coding sequence is TGTGCCACCAAAGGGGAGGCCTTCGGGCAGTACTTC.

This clonotype was seen a handful of times. V and J are TRBV6-6 and TRBJ2-3; D is ambiguous. The germline V and J ends were trimmed by 5 bases and 7 bases, with 13 bases remaining between them. The CDR3 spans 13 residues. The V gene's germline CDR1 is MNHNY and CDR2 SVGAGI (reference sequence). The CDR3 here is CASSPPGVNTQYF. The CDR3 DNA reads as TGTGCCAGCAGTCCCCCGGGCGTGAATACGCAGTATTTT.

Ten or more counts support this clonotype. This sequence joins TRBV5-1 and TRBJ1-2; tentatively, D is TRBD1 (5 bases). CDR1 is SGHRS and CDR2 is YFSETQ in the germline V gene. With 6 bases removed from V and 6 bases from J, the gap between germline ends came to 18 bases. The CDR3 length is 14 residues. Here the CDR3 DNA reads TGCGCCAGCATCGTAACCGGGACTAAAAATGGCTACACCTTC. Amino acids: CASIVTGTKNGYTF.

The chain couples TRBV12-3 or TRBV12-4 to TRBJ1-4, with unresolved D. The germline V and J ends were trimmed by 4 bases and 8 bases, with 8 bases remaining between them. The CDR3 runs to 12 residues. The chain's CDR3 is CASSSGWEKLFF. The CDR3 DNA is TGTGCCAGCAGTTCGGGCTGGGAAAAACTGTTTTTT.

This clonotype has just a few counts. The V gene is TRBV12-3 or TRBV12-4, the J gene TRBJ1-5; a weak D match, TRBD1 (6 bases). This CDR3 is built from 16 residues. Trimming took off 2 bases at V and 6 bases at J, with 17 bases between the two ends. The CDR3 DNA is TGTGCCAGCAGTTTATTGGGGGGCCGCGCCGGTCAGCCCCAGCATTTT. Its translation: CASSLLGGRAGQPQHF.

The rearrangement uses TRBV7-6 and TRBJ2-3, with 8 bases that match TRBD2. The CDR3 loop spans 15 amino acids. V was clipped by 5 bases and J by 0 bases; unmatched bases: 4. Germline V gene lookup returns CDR1 SGHVS and CDR2 FNYEAQ. The CDR3, as DNA: TGTGCCAGCAGCCGGGGGGGTTTTAGCACAGATACGCAGTATTTT. This translates into CASSRGGFSTDTQYF.

This chain links TRBV6-6 with TRBJ1-1, with D unclear. The CDR3 runs 12 residues. The germline V gene encodes CDR1 MNHNY and CDR2 SVGAGI (reference sequence). The germline V and J ends were trimmed by 10 bases and 1 base, with 10 bases remaining between them. CDR3 bases: TGTGCCACCTCCTCAGGGAACACTGAAGCTTTCTTT. This codes for CATSSGNTEAFF.

There are a few counts of this clonotype. This rearrangement joins TRBV7-2 to TRBJ2-3, with D possibly TRBD1 on 5 matching bases. Between the trimmed V and J ends, which lost 5 bases and 0 bases, there was a span of 9 bases. This CDR3 is built from 14 residues. The germline V gene has CDR1 SGHTA and CDR2 FQGNSA. CDR3 amino acids: CASSHGQSTDTQYF. The CDR3 nucleotides read TGTGCCAGCAGCCATGGACAAAGCACAGATACGCAGTATTTT.